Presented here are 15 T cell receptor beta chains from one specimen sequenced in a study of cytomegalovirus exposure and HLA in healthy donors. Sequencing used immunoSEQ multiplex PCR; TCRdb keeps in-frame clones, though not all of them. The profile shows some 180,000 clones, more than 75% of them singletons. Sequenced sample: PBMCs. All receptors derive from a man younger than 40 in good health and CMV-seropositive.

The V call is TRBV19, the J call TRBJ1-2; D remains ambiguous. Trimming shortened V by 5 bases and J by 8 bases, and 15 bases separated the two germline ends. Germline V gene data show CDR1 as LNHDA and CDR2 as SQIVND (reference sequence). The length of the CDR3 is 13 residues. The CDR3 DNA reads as TGTGCCAGTAGTCCAGACGAGCGACTAGGCTACACCTTC. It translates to CASSPDERLGYTF. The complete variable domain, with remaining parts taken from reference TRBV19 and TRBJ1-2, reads DGGITQSPKYLFRKEGQNVTLSCEQNLNHDAMYWYRQDPGQGLRLIYYSQIVNDFQKGDIAEGYSVSREKKESFPLTVTSAQKNPTAFYLCASSPDERLGYTFGSGTRLTVV.

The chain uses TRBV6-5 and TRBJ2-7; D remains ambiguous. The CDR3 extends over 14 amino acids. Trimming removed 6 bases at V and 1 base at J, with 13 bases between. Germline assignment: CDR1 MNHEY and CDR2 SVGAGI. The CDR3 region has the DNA TGTGCCAGCAGAAGGACCGTGAATTCCTACGAGCAGTACTTC. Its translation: CASRRTVNSYEQYF.

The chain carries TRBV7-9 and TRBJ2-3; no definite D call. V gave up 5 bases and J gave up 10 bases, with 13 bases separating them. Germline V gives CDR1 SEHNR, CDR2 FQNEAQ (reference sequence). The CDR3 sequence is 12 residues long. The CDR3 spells CASSPSGNPQYF. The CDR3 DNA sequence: TGTGCCAGCAGCCCATCTGGGAATCCGCAGTATTTT.

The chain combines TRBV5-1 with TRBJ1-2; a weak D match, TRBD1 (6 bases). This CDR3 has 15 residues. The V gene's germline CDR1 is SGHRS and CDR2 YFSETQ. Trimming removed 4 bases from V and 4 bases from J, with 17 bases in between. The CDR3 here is CASSLQQGSVYGYTF. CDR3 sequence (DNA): TGCGCCAGCAGCCTACAACAGGGTTCTGTCTATGGCTACACCTTC.

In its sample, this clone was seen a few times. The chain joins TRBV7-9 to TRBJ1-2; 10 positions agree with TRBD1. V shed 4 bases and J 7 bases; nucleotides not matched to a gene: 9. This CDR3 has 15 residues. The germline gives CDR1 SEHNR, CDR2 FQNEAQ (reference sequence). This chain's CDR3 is CASSSRRDRGFGYTF. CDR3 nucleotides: TGTGCCAGCAGCTCCCGCCGGGACAGGGGATTTGGCTACACCTTC.

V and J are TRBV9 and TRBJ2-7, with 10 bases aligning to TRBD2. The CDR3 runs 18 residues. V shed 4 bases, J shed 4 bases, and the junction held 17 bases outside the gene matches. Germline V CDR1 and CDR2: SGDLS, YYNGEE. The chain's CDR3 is CASSPPSTSGLAIYEQYF. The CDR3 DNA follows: TGTGCCAGCAGCCCCCCCTCGACTAGCGGGTTAGCAATTTACGAGCAGTACTTC.

CDR3: CSVSLHDTQYF. In DNA, the CDR3 is TGCAGCGTTTCTTTGCATGATACGCAGTATTTT. The chain recombines TRBV29-1 with TRBJ2-3; D call uncertain. Trimming shortened V by 5 bases and J by 6 bases, and 9 bases separated the two germline ends. The CDR3 is made up of 11 amino acids. The germline V gene has CDR1 SQVTM and CDR2 ANQGSEA.

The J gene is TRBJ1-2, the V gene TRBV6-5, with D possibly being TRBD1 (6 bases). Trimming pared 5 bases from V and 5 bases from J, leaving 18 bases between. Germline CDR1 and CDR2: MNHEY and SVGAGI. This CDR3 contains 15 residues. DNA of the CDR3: TGTGCCAGCAGTAGCAACAGGGTGGGAGAGTATGGCTACACCTTC. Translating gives CASSSNRVGEYGYTF.

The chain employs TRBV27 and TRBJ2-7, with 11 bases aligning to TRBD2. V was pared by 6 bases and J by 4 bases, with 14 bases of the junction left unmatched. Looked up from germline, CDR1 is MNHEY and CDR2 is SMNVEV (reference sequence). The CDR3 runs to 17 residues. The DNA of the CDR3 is TGTGCCAGCAGCCTCGTGTATGGGACTAGCGGTACATACGAGCAGTACTTC. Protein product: CASSLVYGTSGTYEQYF.

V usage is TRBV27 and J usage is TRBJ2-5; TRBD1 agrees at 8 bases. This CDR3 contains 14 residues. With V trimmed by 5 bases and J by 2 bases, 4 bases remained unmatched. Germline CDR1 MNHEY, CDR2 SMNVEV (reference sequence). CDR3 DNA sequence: TGTGCCAGCAGTCCCTGGACAGGGCAAGAGACCCAGTACTTC. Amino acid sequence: CASSPWTGQETQYF.

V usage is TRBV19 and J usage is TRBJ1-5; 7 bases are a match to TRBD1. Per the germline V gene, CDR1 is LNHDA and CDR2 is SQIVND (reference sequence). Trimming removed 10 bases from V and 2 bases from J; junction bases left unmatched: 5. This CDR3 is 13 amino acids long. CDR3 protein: CAISQGGNQPQHF. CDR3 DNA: TGTGCCATCTCGCAGGGGGGCAATCAGCCCCAGCATTTT.

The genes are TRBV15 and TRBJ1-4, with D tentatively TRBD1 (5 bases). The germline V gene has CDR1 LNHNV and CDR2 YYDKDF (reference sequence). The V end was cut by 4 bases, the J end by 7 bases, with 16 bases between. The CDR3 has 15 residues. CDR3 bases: TGTGCCACCAGCACCCGATGGGGGAGTCCTGAAAAACTGTTTTTT. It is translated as CATSTRWGSPEKLFF.

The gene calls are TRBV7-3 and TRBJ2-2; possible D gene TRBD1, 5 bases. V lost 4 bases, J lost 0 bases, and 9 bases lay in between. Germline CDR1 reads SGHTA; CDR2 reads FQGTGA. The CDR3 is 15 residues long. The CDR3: CASSSQTANTGELFF. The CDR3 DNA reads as TGTGCCAGCAGCTCGCAGACAGCGAACACCGGGGAGCTGTTTTTT. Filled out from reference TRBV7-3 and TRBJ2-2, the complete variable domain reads GAGVSQTPSNKVTEKGKYVELRCDPISGHTALYWYRQSLGQGPEFLIYFQGTGAADDSGLPNDRFFAVRPEGSVSTLKIQRTERGDSAVYLCASSSQTANTGELFFGEGSRLTVL.

The CDR3 region is CASSYGAGITYEQYF. In DNA, the CDR3 is TGTGCCAGCAGTTACGGGGCAGGAATAACCTACGAGCAGTACTTC. The rearrangement joins TRBV6-5 to TRBJ2-7; TRBD1 is a possible D gene (5 bases). Germline V CDR1 and CDR2: MNHEY, SVGAGI. This CDR3 is built from 15 residues. Trimming shortened V by 2 bases and J by 2 bases, and 13 bases separated the two germline ends.

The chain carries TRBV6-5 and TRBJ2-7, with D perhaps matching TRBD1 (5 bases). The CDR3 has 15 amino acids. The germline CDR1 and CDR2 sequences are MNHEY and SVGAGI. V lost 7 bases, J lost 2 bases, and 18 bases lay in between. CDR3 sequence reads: CASTPYQGAAYEQYF. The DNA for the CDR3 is TGTGCCAGCACTCCTTACCAGGGTGCCGCCTACGAGCAGTACTTC.